The rows below give T cell receptor beta chains drawn from one sample of a study of blood T cell repertoires in COVID-19. TCRdb's copy holds only in-frame clones and misses some; the assay was immunoSEQ multiplex PCR. The data hold roughly 200,000 clones, with roughly 80% observed a single time. What was sequenced was PBMCs or T cells enriched from blood (not recorded which). Receptors were obtained from an older woman with acute COVID-19. Both conserved end residues are trimmed from each CDR3. Fields, in order: V gene, J gene, CDR3 protein.

TRBV10-3	TRBJ1-3	AIQKTGGSGNTIY
TRBV3-1/TRBV3-2	TRBJ2-5	ASSRGGQQETQY
TRBV6-5	TRBJ1-5	ASRGANNQPQH
TRBV20-1	TRBJ2-7	SASLGTGGREQY
TRBV18	TRBJ2-1	ASSQGLAGYEQF
TRBV13	TRBJ2-3	ASRDRGTADTQY
TRBV5-1	TRBJ1-5	ASSLVGGVNQPQH
TRBV3-1/TRBV3-2	TRBJ2-1	ASSLRDRDHEQF
TRBV27	TRBJ1-2	ASSLSTQGAYGYT
TRBV11-2	TRBJ1-1	ASSSQGDTEAF
TRBV5-1	TRBJ2-3	ASSPVPHVGGADTQY
TRBV29-1	TRBJ1-5	SVGGGTGEQPQH
TRBV3-1/TRBV3-2	TRBJ2-3	ASSQDVTDTQY
TRBV5-4	TRBJ1-3	ASSGGGNTIY
TRBV10-3	TRBJ1-3	AISRDRNIMGGNTIY
TRBV5-4	TRBJ2-6	ASSPPATGYPGANVLT
TRBV10-3	TRBJ1-5	AIASGDNYSNQPQH
TRBV18	TRBJ2-1	ASSPTSSYNEQF
TRBV7-2	TRBJ1-6	ASSFGSYNSPLH
TRBV30	TRBJ1-2	AWGSGPGYGYT
TRBV18	TRBJ2-6	ASSPSGVGANVLT
TRBV7-2	TRBJ1-5	ASSPRGGSNNQPQH
TRBV14	TRBJ2-1	ASSQDLRGNEQF
TRBV18	TRBJ1-6	ASSPQGERDSPLH
TRBV7-7	TRBJ2-3	ASSPGAGRIDTQY
TRBV28	TRBJ1-2	ASSYPGGNYGYT
TRBV27	TRBJ2-2	ASSRPTSGGAGGELF
TRBV6-5	TRBJ2-7	ASSRREDEQY
TRBV12-3/TRBV12-4	TRBJ1-2	ASSPTGIRGYT
TRBV7-2	TRBJ1-6	ASSQLAGPGLTLH
TRBV9	TRBJ1-3	ASSSWIGSSGNTIY
TRBV5-8	TRBJ2-7	ASSSGQGSHEQY
TRBV7-2	TRBJ1-1	ASSRTDRAFEAF
TRBV6-5	TRBJ1-6	ASSTDPFGGSPLH
TRBV28	TRBJ1-3	ASSPGSSGNTIY
TRBV18	TRBJ2-5	ASSPGTGQETQY